A selection of T cell receptor beta chains follows, all from one sample in a study of shared T cell receptors in the human thymus. The protocol was immunoSEQ multiplex PCR, while the TCRdb copy is restricted to in-frame clones and leaves out a portion. The sample consists of hundreds of thousands of clones, around 87% of them appearing once. These data were likewise used in another study, on human thymus T cells.

Sequencing input: thymocytes. These receptors all stem from a boy in the first two years of life with a congenital heart defect. The CDR3 runs from the conserved cysteine through the conserved F or W. The order of the fields is J gene, V gene, CDR3 protein.

>TRBJ2-3|TRBV4-2
CASSQVSGGGTDTQYF
>TRBJ2-7|TRBV18
CASSLSGDEYEQYF
>TRBJ1-5|TRBV28
CASSVTGGVQPQHF
>TRBJ1-4|TRBV28
CASRPTTGEGEKLFF
>TRBJ1-2|TRBV4-3
CASSQARDRTGDRSNGYTF
>TRBJ1-2|TRBV19
CASSIDKGRFGGYGYTF
>TRBJ2-1|TRBV10-3
CAISLAGPRNEQFF
>TRBJ1-2|TRBV5-6
CASSPRQAPSGGYTF
>TRBJ1-6|TRBV7-2
CASSLAVGGDPPLHF
>TRBJ1-3|TRBV4-1
CASSQDLGNTIYF
>TRBJ1-4|TRBV7-9
CASSPLTPTNEKLFF
>TRBJ1-5|TRBV5-8
CASSLDQAQHF
>TRBJ2-1|TRBV18
CASSPGDRDATYYNEQFF
>TRBJ2-3|TRBV27
CASSRGVTDTQYF
>TRBJ2-2|TRBV28
CASSPPGHQNTGELFF
>TRBJ2-7|TRBV15
CATKPGTGVYEQYF
>TRBJ1-5|TRBV19
CASIGSGGIYQPQHF
>TRBJ1-5|TRBV4-1
CASSQGFNSNQPQHF
>TRBJ2-7|TRBV9
CASSALGHYEQYF
>TRBJ1-6|TRBV28
CASSLWRAGANEYSPLHF
>TRBJ1-2|TRBV10-2
CASSAHRGGSYGYTF
>TRBJ2-2|TRBV19
CASTQGAATGELFF
>TRBJ2-7|TRBV29-1
CSVEGSSYEQYF
>TRBJ2-5|TRBV10-2
CASSGRWETQYF
>TRBJ2-5|TRBV13
CASRKSFGTSGQETQYF
>TRBJ1-4|TRBV18
CASSPRGQTNEKLFF
>TRBJ1-1|TRBV4-3
CASSQTTGGKVEAFF
>TRBJ2-3|TRBV6-5
CASSYPTGADTQYF
>TRBJ2-7|TRBV15
CATTQEKVPYEQYF
>TRBJ2-7|TRBV30
CAWWVGRDEKYF
>TRBJ2-7|TRBV7-2
CASSLGGQGHEQYF